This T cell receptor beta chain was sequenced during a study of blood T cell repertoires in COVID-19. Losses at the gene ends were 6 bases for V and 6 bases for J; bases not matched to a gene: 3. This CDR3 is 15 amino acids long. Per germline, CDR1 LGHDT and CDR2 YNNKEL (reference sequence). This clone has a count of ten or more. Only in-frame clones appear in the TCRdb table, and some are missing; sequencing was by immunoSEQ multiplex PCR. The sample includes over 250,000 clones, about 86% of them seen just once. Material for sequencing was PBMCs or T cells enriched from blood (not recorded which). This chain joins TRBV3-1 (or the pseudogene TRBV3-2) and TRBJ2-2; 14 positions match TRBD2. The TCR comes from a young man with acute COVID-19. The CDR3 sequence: CASSPTSGRAGELFF. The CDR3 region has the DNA TGTGCCAGCAGTCCGACTAGCGGGAGGGCCGGGGAGCTGTTTTTT.